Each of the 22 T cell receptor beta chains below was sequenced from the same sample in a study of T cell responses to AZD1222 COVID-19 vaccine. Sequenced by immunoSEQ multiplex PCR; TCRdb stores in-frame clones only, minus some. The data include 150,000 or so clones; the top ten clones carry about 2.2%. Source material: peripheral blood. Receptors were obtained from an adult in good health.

The CDR3 DNA follows: TGTGCCAGCAGCTTACGGGGGGTCGACCGCGGCGAGCAGTACTTC. Translating it yields CASSLRGVDRGEQYF. This chain joins TRBV11-2 and TRBJ2-7, with TRBD2 matching 7 bases. Germline CDR1 reads SGHAT; CDR2 reads FQNNGV. The CDR3 extends over 15 amino acids. V lost 2 bases to trimming and J lost 6 bases; unmatched junction nucleotides: 10.

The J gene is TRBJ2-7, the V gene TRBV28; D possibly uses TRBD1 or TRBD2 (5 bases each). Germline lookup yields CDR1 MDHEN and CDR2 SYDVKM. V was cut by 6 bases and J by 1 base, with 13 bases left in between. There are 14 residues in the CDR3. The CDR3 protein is CASSLWDRSYEQYF. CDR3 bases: TGTGCCAGCAGCCTGTGGGACCGTTCCTACGAGCAGTACTTC.

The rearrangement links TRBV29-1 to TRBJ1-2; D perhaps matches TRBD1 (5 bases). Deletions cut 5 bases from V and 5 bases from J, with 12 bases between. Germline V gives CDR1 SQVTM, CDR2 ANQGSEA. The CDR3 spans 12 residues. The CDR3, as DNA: TGCAGCGTTCCCCTCGGGGGTTATGGCTACACCTTC. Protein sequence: CSVPLGGYGYTF.

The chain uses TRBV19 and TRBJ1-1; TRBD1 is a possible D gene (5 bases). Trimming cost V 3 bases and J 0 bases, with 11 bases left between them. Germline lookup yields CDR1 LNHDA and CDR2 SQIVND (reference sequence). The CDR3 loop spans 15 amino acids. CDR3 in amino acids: CASSIGGALNTEAFF. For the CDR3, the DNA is TGTGCCAGTAGTATCGGGGGTGCCTTGAACACTGAAGCTTTCTTT.

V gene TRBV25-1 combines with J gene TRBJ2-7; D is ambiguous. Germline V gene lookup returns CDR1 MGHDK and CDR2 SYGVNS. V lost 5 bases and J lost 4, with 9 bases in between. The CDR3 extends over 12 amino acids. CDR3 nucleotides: TGTGCCAGCAGTTATTCGGGTTACGAGCAGTACTTC. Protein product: CASSYSGYEQYF.

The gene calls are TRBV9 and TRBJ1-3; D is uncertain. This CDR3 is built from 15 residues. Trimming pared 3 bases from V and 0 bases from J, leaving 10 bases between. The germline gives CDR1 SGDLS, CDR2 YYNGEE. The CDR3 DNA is TGTGCCAGCAGCGGCCCCAACCTCTCTGGAAACACCATATATTTT. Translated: CASSGPNLSGNTIYF. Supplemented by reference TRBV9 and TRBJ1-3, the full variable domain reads DSGVTQTPKHLITATGQRVTLRCSPRSGDLSVYWYQQSLDQGLQFLIQYYNGEERAKGNILERFSAQQFPDLHSELNLSSLELGDSALYFCASSGPNLSGNTIYFGEGSWLTVV.

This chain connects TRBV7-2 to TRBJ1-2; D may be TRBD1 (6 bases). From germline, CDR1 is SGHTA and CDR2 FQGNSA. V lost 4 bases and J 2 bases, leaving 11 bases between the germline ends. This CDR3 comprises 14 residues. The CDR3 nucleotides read TGTGCCAGCAGCTCATACAGGGAAAACTATGGCTACACCTTC. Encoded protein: CASSSYRENYGYTF. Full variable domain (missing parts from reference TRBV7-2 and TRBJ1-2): GAGVSQSPSNKVTEKGKDVELRCDPISGHTALYWYRQSLGQGLEFLIYFQGNSAPDKSGLPSDRFSAERTGGSVSTLTIQRTQQEDSAVYLCASSSYRENYGYTFGSGTRLTVV.

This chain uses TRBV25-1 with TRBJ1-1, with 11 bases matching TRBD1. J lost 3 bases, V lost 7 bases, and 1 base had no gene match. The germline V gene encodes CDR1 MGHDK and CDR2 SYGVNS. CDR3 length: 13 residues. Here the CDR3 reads CASMGQGDTEAFF. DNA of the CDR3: TGTGCCAGCATGGGACAGGGGGACACTGAAGCTTTCTTT.

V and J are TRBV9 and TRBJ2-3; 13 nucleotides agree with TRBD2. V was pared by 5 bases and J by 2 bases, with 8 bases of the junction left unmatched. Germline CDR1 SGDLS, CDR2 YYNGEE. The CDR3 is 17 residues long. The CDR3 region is CASSPGGTSGVTDTQYF. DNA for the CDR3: TGTGCCAGCAGTCCTGGCGGGACTAGCGGGGTCACAGATACGCAGTATTTT.

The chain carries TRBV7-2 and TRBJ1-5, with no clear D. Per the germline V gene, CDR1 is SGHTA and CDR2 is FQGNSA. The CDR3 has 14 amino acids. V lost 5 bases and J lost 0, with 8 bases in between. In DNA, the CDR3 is TGTGCCAGCAGCCCAGGATTTAGCAATCAGCCCCAGCATTTT. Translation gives CASSPGFSNQPQHF. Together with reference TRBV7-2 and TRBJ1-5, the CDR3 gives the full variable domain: GAGVSQSPSNKVTEKGKDVELRCDPISGHTALYWYRQSLGQGLEFLIYFQGNSAPDKSGLPSDRFSAERTGGSVSTLTIQRTQQEDSAVYLCASSPGFSNQPQHFGDGTRLSIL.

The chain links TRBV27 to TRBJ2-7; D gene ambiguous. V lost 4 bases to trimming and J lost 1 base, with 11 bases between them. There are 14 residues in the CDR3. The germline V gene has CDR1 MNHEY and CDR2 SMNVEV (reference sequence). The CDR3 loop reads CASSSSLGSYEQYF. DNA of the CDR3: TGTGCCAGCAGTTCATCGTTAGGGTCCTACGAGCAGTACTTC.

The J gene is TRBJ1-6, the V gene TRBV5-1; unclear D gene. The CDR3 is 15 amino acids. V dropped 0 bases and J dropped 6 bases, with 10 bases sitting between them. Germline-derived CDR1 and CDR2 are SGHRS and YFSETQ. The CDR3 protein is CASSLAQVGNSPLHF. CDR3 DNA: TGCGCCAGCAGCTTGGCCCAGGTCGGTAATTCACCCCTCCACTTT.

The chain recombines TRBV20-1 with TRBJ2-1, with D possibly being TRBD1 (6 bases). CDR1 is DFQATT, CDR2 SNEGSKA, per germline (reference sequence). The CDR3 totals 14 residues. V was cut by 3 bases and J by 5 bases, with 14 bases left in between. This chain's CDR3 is CSASDTGSDNEQFF. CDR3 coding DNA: TGCAGTGCTAGTGATACAGGGTCGGACAATGAGCAGTTCTTC.

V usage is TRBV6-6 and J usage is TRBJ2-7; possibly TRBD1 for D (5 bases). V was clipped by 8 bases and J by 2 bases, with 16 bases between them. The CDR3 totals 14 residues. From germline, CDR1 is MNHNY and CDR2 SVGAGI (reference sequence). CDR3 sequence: CASGAGIPTYEQYF. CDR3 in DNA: TGTGCCAGCGGGGCTGGGATACCCACCTACGAGCAGTACTTC.

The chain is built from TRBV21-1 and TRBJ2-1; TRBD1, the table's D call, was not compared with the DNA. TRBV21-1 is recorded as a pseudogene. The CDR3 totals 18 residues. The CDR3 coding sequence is TGTGCCAGCAAGGGGCCTAGCACAGGGGGGGAACGGTACAATGAGCAGTTCTTC. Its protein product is CASKGPSTGGERYNEQFF.

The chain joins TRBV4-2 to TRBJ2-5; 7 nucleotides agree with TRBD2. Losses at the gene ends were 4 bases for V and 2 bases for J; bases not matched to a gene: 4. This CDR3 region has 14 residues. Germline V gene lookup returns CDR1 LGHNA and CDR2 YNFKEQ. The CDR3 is CASSPPGLQETQYF. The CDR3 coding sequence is TGTGCCAGCAGCCCCCCGGGACTACAAGAGACCCAGTACTTC.

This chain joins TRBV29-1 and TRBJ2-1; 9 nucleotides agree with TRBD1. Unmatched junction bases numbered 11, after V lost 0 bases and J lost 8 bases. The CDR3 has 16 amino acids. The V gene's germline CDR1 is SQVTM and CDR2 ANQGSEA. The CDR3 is CSVEDGTGIVNDEQFF. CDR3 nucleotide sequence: TGCAGCGTTGAAGACGGGACAGGGATCGTCAATGATGAGCAGTTCTTC.

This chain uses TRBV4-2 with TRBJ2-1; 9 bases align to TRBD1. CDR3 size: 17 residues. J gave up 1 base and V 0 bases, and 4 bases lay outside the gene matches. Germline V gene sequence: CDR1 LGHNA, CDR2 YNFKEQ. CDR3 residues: CASSQEGDRVSYNEQFF. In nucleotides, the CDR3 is TGTGCCAGCAGCCAAGAGGGGGACAGGGTTTCCTACAATGAGCAGTTCTTC.

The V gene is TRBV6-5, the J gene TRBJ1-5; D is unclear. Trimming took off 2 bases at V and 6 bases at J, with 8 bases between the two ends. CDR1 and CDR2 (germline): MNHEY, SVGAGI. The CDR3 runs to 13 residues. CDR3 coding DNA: TGTGCCAGCAGTTACGAGAGCGGTCAGCCCCAGCATTTT. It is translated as CASSYESGQPQHF.

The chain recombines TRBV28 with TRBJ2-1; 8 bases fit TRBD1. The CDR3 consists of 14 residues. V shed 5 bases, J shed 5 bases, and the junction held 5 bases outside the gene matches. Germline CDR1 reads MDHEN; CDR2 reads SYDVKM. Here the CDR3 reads CASSPTGVHNEQFF. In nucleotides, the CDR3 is TGTGCCAGCAGTCCGACAGGGGTCCACAATGAGCAGTTCTTC.

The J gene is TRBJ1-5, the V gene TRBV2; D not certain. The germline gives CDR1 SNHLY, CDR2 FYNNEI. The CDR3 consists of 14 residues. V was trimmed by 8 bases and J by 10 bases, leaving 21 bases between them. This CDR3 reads CASSAFGQRVPQHF. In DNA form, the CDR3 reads TGTGCCAGCTCGGCATTTGGGCAGAGGGTTCCCCAGCATTTT.

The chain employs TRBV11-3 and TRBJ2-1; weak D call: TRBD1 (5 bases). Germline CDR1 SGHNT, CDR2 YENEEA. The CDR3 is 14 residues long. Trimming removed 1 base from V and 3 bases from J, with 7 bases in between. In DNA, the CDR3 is TGTGCCAGCAGCTTAGGGGGCAGCTACAATGAGCAGTTCTTC. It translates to CASSLGGSYNEQFF.